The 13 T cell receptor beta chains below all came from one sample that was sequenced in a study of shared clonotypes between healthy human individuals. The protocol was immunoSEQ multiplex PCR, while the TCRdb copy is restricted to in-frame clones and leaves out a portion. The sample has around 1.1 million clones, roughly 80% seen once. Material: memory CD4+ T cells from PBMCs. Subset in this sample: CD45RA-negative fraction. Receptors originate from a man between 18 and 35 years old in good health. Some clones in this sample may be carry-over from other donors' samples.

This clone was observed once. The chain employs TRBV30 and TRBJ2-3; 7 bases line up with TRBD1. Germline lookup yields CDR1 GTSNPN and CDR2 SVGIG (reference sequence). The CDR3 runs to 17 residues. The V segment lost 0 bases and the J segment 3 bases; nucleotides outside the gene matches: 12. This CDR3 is CAWSVLSVTGLTDTQYF. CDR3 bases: TGTGCCTGGAGTGTACTATCAGTGACAGGGTTAACAGATACGCAGTATTTT.

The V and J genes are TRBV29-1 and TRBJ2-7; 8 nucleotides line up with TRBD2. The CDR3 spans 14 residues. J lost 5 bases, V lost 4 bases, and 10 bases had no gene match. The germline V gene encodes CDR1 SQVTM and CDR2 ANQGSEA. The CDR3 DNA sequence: TGCAGCGTTGGGGGCGAGGCGGGAGGAAACGAGCAGTACTTC. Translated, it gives CSVGGEAGGNEQYF.

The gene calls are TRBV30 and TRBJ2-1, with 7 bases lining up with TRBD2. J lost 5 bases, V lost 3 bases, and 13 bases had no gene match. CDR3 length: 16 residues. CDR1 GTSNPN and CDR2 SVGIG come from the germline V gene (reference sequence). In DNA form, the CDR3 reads TGTGCCTGGAGCGAACCCGGGACTAACAACAACAATGAGCAGTTCTTC. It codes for CAWSEPGTNNNNEQFF.

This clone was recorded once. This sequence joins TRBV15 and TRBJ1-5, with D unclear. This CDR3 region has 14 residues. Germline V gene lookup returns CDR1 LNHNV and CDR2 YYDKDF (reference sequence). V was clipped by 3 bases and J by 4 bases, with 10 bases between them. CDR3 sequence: CATSRDFGNQPQHF. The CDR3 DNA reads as TGTGCCACCAGCAGGGACTTTGGAAATCAGCCCCAGCATTTT.

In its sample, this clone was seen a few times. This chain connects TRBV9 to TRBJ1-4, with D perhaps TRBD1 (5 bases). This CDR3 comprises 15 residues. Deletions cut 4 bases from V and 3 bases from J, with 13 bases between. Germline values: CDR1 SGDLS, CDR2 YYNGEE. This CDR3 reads CASSTGGAPNEKLFF. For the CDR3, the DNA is TGTGCCAGCAGCACCGGTGGGGCGCCTAATGAAAAACTGTTTTTT.

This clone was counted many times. CDR3 bases: TGTGCCAGCAGTTTATATTCGACAGGGAGTGTCTACACCTTC. Translating it yields CASSLYSTGSVYTF. The genes are TRBV28 and TRBJ1-2; TRBD1 matches 7 bases. The CDR3 is 14 residues long. CDR1 and CDR2 from the germline V gene are MDHEN and SYDVKM. J gave up 10 bases and V 1 base, and 9 bases lay outside the gene matches.

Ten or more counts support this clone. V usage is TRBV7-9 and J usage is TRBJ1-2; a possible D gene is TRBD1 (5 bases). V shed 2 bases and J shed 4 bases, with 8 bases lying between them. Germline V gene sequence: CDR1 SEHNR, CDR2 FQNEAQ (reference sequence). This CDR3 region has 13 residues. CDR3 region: CASSLRGGYGYTF. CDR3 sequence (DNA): TGTGCCAGCAGCTTAAGGGGCGGCTATGGCTACACCTTC.

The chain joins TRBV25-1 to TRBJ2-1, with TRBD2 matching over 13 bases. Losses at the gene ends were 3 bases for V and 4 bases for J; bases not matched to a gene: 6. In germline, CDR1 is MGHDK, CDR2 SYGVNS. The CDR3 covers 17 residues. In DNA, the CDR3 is TGTGCCAGCAGTGACCTACTAGCGGGAGGGTCATACAATGAGCAGTTCTTC. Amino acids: CASSDLLAGGSYNEQFF.

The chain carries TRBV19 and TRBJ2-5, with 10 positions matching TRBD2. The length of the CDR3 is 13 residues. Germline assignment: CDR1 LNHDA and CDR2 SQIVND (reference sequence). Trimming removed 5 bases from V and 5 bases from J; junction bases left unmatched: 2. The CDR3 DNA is TGTGCCAGTAGTGCAGCGGGAGGGGAGACCCAGTACTTC. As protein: CASSAAGGETQYF.

The DNA for the CDR3 is TGCGCCAGCAGCTTACAGCGAGGGACTACCGGGGAGCTGTTTTTT. Its protein is CASSLQRGTTGELFF. This rearrangement joins TRBV5-1 to TRBJ2-2; D possibly corresponds to TRBD2 (6 bases). V was clipped by 2 bases and J by 5 bases, with 13 bases between them. The CDR3 is 15 residues long. Germline-derived CDR1 and CDR2 are SGHRS and YFSETQ.

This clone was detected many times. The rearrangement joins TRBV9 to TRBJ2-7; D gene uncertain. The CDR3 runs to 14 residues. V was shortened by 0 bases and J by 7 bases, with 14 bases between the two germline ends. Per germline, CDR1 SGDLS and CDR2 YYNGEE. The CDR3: CASSVDGVVGEQYF. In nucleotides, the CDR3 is TGTGCCAGCAGCGTAGATGGGGTCGTAGGTGAGCAGTACTTC.

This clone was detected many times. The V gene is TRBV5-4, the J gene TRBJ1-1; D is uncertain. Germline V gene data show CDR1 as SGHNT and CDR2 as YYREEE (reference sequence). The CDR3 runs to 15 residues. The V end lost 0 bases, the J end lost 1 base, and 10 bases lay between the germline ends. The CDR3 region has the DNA TGTGCCAGCAGCTTGGAGTCAGGACCGAACACTGAAGCTTTCTTT. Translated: CASSLESGPNTEAFF.

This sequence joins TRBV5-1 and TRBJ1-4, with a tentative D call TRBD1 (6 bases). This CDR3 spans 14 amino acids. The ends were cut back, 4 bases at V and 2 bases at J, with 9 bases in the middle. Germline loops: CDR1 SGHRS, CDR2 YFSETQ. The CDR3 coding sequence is TGCGCCAGCAGCACAGGGTATACTAATGAAAAACTGTTTTTT. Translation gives CASSTGYTNEKLFF.